This T cell receptor beta chain was obtained from a study of blood T cell repertoires in COVID-19. Clones were sequenced by immunoSEQ multiplex PCR, and TCRdb holds only the in-frame ones, with some missing. The sample has under 300,000 clones; around 87% are singletons. This clone turned up a few times. The CDR3 contains 14 residues. Trimming pared 4 bases from V and 3 bases from J, leaving 10 bases between. Germline CDR1 is SNHLY and CDR2 is FYNNEI. The sequence was obtained from a woman between 70 and 85 years old with active or convalescent COVID-19. V usage is TRBV2 and J usage is TRBJ1-5; maybe TRBD1 (5 bases). Input material: peripheral blood. CDR3 nucleotide sequence: TGTGCCAGCAGTGGCCCAGGGAACAATCAGCCCCAGCATTTT. It codes for CASSGPGNNQPQHF.